This T cell receptor (beta chain) was found in a study of vaccination effects on CD4 cells after COVID-19. Study in general: Convalescent patients (n = two) were sampled 16 days and one week prevaccination.

The protocol was immunoSEQ multiplex PCR, while the TCRdb copy is restricted to in-frame clones and leaves out a portion. This sample has 40,000 or so clones, with approximately 70% found just once. Worth noting for this clone: Antigen specificity is unknown.

Ahead of sequencing, the ViraFEST assay grew antigen-specific CD4+ T cells using viral peptide pools. Having been cultured for under twelve days, the cells underwent CD4+ T cell isolation. The infection with SARS-CoV-2 (confirmed by PCR) occurred in this person between March and December 2020. Cultures had half their medium replaced with IL-2 medium on days 3 and 7. The CDR3 loop spans 11 amino acids. V shed 4 bases and J shed 7 bases, with 5 bases lying between them. CDR1 is SNHLY and CDR2 is FYNNEI in the germline V gene. Study results and limitations: Infection- and vaccine-induced clones contracted markedly late after vaccination.

The V gene is TRBV2, the J gene TRBJ2-1; D is undetermined. The sequence was collected from a human donor who had a prior SARS-CoV-2 infection. The specimen comprised CD4+ T cells from PBMCs cultured with a peptide pool, sampled before COVID-19 vaccination. This CDR3 reads CASSGANEQFF. The DNA of the CDR3 is TGTGCCAGCAGTGGAGCGAATGAGCAGTTCTTC.